The TCR beta chain under discussion was sequenced for a study of blood T cell repertoires in COVID-19. Trimming removed 8 bases at V and 4 bases at J, with 26 bases between. Per the germline V gene, CDR1 is MDHEN and CDR2 is SYDVKM. The CDR3 spans 17 residues. Original processing notes: Reference gene primer amplification gave estimated nucleated cell counts. Generated by immunoSEQ multiplex PCR, the TCRdb table keeps only in-frame clones and is missing some. D and trimming come from the DNA, and the V and J calls and clone size come from that table. This sample yields roughly 190,000 clones, of which about 85% are seen a single time; around 1.1% belongs to the top ten.

The source material was peripheral blood. This clonotype was obtained from a man in his thirties or forties with acute or convalescent COVID-19. The chain carries TRBV28 and TRBJ1-1, with D perhaps matching TRBD1 (5 bases). CDR3 DNA sequence: TGTGCCAGCCTAGCCACGAGCGGGGGACGCGGGGGCACTGAAGCTTTCTTT. Its translation is CASLATSGGRGGTEAFF.